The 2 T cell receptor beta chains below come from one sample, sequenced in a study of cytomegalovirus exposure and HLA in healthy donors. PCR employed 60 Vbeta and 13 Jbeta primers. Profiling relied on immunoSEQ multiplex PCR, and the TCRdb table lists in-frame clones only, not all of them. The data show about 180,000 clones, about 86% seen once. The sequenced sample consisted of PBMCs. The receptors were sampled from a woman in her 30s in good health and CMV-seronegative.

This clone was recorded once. CDR3 region: CASSPVTNSPLHF. DNA for the CDR3: TGCGCCAGCAGCCCGGTGACAAATTCACCCCTCCACTTT. The V and J genes are TRBV4-3 and TRBJ1-6; D unclear. V was shortened by 4 bases and J by 7 bases, with 8 bases between the two germline ends. Germline V gives CDR1 LGHNA, CDR2 YSLEER. CDR3 size: 13 residues.

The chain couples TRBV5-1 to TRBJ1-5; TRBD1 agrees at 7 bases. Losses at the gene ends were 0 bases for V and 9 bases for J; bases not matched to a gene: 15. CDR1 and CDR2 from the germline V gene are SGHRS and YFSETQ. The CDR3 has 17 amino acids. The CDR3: CASSLGAVQTGSSPQHF. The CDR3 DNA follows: TGCGCCAGCAGCTTGGGAGCCGTACAGACAGGGTCATCGCCCCAGCATTTT. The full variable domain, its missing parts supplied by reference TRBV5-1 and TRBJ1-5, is KAGVTQTPRYLIKTRGQQVTLSCSPISGHRSVSWYQQTPGQGLQFLFEYFSETQRNKGNFPGRFSGRQFSNSRSEMNVSTLELGDSALYLCASSLGAVQTGSSPQHFGDGTRLSIL.